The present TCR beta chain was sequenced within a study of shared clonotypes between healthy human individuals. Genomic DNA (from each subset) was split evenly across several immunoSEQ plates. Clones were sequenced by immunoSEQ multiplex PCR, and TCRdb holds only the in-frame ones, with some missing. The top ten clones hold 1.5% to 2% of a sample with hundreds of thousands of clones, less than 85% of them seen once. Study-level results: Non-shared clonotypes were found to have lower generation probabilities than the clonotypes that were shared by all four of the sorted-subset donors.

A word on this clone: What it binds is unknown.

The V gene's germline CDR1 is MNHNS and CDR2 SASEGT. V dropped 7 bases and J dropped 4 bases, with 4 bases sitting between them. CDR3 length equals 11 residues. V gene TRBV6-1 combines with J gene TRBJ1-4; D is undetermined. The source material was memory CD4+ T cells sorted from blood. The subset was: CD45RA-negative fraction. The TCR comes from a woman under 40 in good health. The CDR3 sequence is CASTYNEKLFF. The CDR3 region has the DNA TGTGCCAGCACTTATAATGAAAAACTGTTTTTT.